The source of this TCR beta chain is a study of blood T cell repertoires in COVID-19. Per the authors' pipeline: Amplification of reference gene primers provided the estimated nucleated cell counts. Some clones are missing from TCRdb's copy, which holds only in-frame ones; the method was immunoSEQ multiplex PCR. V, J and clone size are taken as reported in that table, and D and trimming were inferred from the DNA itself. The data contain about 160,000 clones, about 91% of them singletons. Trimming took 3 bases from V and 2 from J, leaving 4 bases between them. CDR1 and CDR2 (germline): SQVTM, ANQGSEA. This CDR3 has 12 amino acids.

The receptor was isolated from a woman aged 60-75 years who had recovered from COVID-19. The specimen was peripheral blood. J is TRBJ2-2 and V is TRBV29-1; D gene ambiguous. The CDR3 reads CSVDLNTGELFF. In nucleotides, the CDR3 is TGCAGCGTTGACCTTAACACCGGGGAGCTGTTTTTT.